A single T cell receptor (beta chain) is shown here with its context. Its antigen is not known. The data originate from a study of T cell responses to AZD1222 COVID-19 vaccine. In the study overall: Whether given at about 4 or about 12 weeks, second doses were pooled.

Study-level findings and limits: There were mostly white British donors and more females than males, and clonal diversity was possibly underestimated. Samples come after the peak T cell response, not at day 14.

Here immunoSEQ multiplex PCR was the method, and the copy in TCRdb shows in-frame clones only, minus some. Among roughly 150,000 clones listed, around 92% were seen once. The sequence was obtained from an adult in good health. The sample was peripheral blood, taken on day 0 of AZD1222 vaccination.

CDR3 residues: CASSSGDRYTGELFF. The CDR3 DNA follows: TGCGCCAGCAGCTCGGGGGACAGATACACCGGGGAGCTGTTTTTT. The rearrangement joins TRBV5-1 to TRBJ2-2; a possible D gene is TRBD1 (7 bases). The CDR3 runs to 15 residues. The germline CDR1 and CDR2 sequences are SGHRS and YFSETQ. Trimming cost V 3 bases and J 3 bases, with 12 bases left between them.